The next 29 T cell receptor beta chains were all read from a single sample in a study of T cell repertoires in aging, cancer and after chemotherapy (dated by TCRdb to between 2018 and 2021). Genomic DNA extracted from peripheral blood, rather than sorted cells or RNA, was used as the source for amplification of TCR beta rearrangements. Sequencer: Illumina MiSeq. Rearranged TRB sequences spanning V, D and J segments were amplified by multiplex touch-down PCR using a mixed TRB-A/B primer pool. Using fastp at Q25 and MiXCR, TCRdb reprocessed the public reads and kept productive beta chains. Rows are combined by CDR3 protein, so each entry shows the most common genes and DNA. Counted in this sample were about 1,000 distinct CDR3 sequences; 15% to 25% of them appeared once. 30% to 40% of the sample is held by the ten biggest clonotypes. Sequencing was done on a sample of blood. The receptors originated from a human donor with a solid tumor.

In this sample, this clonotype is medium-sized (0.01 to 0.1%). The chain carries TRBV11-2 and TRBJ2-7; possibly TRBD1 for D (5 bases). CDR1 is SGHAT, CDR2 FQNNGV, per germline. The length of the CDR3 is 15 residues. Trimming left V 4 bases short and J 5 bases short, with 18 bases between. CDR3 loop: CASSSLTVSRDEQYF. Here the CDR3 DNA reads TGTGCCAGCAGCTCATTGACAGTCTCAAGGGACGAGCAGTACTTC.

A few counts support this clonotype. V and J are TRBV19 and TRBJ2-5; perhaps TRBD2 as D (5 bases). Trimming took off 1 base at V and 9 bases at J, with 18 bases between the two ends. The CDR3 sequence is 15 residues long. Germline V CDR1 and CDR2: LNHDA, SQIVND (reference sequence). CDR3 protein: CASSIGPGGLLAQYF. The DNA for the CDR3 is TGTGCCAGTAGTATAGGGCCCGGAGGTCTCCTGGCCCAGTACTTC.

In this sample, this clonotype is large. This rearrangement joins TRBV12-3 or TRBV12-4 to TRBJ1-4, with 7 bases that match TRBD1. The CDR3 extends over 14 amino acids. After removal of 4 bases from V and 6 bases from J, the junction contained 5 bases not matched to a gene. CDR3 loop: CASSSTGMDEKLFF. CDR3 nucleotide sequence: TGTGCCAGCAGTTCGACAGGGATGGATGAAAAACTGTTTTTT.

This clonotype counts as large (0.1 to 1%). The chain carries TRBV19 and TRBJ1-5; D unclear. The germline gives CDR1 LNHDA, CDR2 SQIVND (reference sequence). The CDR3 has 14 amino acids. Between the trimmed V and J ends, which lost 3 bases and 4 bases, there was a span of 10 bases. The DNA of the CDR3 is TGTGCCAGTAGTATTACATGGCAGAATCAGCCCCAGCATTTT. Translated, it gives CASSITWQNQPQHF.

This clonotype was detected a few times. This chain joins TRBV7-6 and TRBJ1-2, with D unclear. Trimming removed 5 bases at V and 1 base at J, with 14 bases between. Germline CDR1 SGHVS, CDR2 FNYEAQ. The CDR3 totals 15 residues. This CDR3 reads CASSPNREVNYGYTF. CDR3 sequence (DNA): TGTGCCAGCAGCCCCAACAGAGAGGTTAACTATGGCTACACCTTC.

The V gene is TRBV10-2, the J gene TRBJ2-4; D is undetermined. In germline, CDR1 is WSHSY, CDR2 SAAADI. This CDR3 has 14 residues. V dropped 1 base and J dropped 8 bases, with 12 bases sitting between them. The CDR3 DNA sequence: TGCGCCAGCAGTGAGTATCATGTTCGGGACATTCAGTACTTC. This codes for CASSEYHVRDIQYF.

CDR3 nucleotide sequence: TGTGCCACCAGTGATCCCCGCCGGCCAGGGGTCGACAATCAGCCCCAGCATTTT. This encodes CATSDPRRPGVDNQPQHF. The chain carries TRBV24-1 and TRBJ1-5, with D perhaps TRBD1 (6 bases). The CDR3 length is 18 residues. Trimming shortened V by 3 bases and J by 3 bases, and 20 bases separated the two germline ends. Germline V gene lookup returns CDR1 KGHDR and CDR2 SFDVKD.

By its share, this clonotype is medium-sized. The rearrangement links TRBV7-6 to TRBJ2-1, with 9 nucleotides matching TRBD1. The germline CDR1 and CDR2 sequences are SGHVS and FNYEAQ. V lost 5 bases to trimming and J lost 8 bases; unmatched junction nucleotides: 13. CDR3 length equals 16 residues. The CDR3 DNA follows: TGTGCCAGCAGCCTCGAGCTGTACAGGGGGCTGGATGAGCAGTTCTTC. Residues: CASSLELYRGLDEQFF.

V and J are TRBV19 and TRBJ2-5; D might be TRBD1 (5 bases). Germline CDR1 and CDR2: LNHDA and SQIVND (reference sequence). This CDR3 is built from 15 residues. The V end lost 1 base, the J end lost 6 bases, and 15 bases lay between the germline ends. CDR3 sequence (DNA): TGTGCCAGTAGTATAGGTACCAGGGCGAGGAAGACCCAGTACTTC. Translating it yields CASSIGTRARKTQYF.

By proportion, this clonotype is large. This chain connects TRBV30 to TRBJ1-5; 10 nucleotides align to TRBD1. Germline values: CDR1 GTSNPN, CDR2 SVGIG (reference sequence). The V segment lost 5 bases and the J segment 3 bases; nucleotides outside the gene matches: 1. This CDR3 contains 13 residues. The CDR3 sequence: CAWGTGDNQPQHF. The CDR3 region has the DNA TGTGCCTGGGGGACAGGGGACAATCAGCCCCAGCATTTT.

The DNA for the CDR3 is TGTGCCAGCAGTTATTCCCCGGGGTTCAATGAGCAGTTCTTC. The encoded protein is CASSYSPGFNEQFF. The chain carries TRBV6-1 and TRBJ2-1; possibly TRBD2 for D (5 bases). Germline CDR1 reads MNHNS; CDR2 reads SASEGT. CDR3 length: 14 residues. V was shortened by 5 bases and J by 6 bases, with 14 bases between the two germline ends.

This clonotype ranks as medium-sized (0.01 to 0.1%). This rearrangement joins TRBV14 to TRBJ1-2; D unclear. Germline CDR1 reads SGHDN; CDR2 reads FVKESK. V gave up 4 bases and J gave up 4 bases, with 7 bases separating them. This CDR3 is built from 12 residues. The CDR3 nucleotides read TGTGCCAGCAGCCCCGGAATCTATGGCTACACCTTC. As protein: CASSPGIYGYTF.

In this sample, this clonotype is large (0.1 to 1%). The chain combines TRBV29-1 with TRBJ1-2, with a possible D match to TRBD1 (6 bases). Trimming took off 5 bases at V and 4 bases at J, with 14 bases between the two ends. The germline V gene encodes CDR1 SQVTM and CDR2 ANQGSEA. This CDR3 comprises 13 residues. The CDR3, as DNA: TGCAGCGTTTCTAAAGGGGGGAGCTATGGCTACACCTTC. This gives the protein CSVSKGGSYGYTF.

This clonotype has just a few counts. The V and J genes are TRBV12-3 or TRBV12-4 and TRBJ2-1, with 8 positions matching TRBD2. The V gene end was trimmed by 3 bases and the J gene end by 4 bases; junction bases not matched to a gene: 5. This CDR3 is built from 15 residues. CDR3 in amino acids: CASSFGGGFYNEQFF. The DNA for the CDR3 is TGTGCCAGCAGTTTTGGCGGGGGGTTTTACAATGAGCAGTTCTTC.

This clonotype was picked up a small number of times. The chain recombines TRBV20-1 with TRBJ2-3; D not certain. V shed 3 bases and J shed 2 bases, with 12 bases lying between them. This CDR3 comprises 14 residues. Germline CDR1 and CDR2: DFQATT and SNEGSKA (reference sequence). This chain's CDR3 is CSASSSRTTDTQYF. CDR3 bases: TGCAGTGCTAGTTCTTCTCGAACCACAGATACGCAGTATTTT.

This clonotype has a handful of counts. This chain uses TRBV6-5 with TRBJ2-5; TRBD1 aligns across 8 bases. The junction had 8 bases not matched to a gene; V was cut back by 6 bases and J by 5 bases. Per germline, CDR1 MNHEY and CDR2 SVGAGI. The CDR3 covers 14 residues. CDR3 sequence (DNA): TGTGCCAGCAGCTACAGGGGGTCAGGCGAGACCCAGTACTTC. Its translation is CASSYRGSGETQYF.

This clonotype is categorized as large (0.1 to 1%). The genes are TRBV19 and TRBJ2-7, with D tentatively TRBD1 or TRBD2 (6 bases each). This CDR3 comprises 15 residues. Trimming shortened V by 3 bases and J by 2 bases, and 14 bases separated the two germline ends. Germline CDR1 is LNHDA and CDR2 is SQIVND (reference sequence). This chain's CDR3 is CASSIGGTPAYEQYF. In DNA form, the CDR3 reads TGTGCCAGTAGTATCGGCGGGACACCAGCCTACGAGCAGTACTTC.

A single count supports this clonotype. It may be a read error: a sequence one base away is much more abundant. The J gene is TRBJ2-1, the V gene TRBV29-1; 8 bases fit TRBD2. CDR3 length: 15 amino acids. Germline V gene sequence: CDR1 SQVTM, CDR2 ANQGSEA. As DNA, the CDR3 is TGCAGCGTCTCTAGGGGCGGGGGGCGATACAATGAGAAGTTCTTC. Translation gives CSVSRGGGRYNEKFF.

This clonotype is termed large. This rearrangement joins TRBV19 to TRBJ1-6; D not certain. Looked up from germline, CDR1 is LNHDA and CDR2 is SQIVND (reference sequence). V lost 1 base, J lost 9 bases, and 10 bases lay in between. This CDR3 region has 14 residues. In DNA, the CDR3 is TGTGCCAGTAGTATAGGGGTACGAGTTTCACCCCTCCACTTT. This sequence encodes CASSIGVRVSPLHF.

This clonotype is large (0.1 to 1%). The CDR3 region is CASSIGKGLNEQYF. In DNA, the CDR3 is TGTGCCAGTAGTATAGGGAAGGGGCTGAACGAGCAGTACTTC. The genes are TRBV19 and TRBJ2-7; tentatively, D is TRBD1 (5 bases). The CDR3 spans 14 residues. V was shortened by 1 base and J by 5 bases, with 12 bases between the two germline ends. Germline V gives CDR1 LNHDA, CDR2 SQIVND (reference sequence).

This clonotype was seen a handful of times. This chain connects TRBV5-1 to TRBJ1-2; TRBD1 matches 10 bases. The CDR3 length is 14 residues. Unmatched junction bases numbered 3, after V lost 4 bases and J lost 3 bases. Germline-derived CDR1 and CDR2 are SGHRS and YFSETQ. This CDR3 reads CASSPGTGDYGYTF. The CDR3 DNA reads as TGCGCCAGCAGCCCCGGGACAGGGGACTATGGCTACACCTTC.

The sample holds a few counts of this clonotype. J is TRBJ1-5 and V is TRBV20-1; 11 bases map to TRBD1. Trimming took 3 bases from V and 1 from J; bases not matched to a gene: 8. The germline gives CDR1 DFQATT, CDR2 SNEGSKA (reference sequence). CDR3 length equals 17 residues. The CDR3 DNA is TGCAGTGCTAGTGTTGGACAGGGGGCTGTAAGCAATCAGCCCCAGCATTTT. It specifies CSASVGQGAVSNQPQHF.

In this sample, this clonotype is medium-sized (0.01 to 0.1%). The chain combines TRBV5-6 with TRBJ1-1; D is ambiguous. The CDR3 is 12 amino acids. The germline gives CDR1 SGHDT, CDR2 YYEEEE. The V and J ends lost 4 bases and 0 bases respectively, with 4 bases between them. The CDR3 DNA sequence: TGTGCCAGCAGCACGATGAACACTGAAGCTTTCTTT. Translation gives CASSTMNTEAFF.

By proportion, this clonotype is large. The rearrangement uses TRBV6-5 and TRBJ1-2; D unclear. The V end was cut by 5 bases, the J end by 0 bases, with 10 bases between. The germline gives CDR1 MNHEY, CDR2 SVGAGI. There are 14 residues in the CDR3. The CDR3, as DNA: TGTGCCAGCAGTGACGACCCATCTAACTATGGCTACACCTTC. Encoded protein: CASSDDPSNYGYTF.

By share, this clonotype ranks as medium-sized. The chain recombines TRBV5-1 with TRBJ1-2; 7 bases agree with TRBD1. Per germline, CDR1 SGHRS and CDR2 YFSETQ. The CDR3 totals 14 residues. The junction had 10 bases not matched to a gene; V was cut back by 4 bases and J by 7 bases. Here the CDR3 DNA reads TGCGCCAGCAGCCCCGACAGGGTCTGGGGTGGCTACACCTTC. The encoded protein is CASSPDRVWGGYTF.

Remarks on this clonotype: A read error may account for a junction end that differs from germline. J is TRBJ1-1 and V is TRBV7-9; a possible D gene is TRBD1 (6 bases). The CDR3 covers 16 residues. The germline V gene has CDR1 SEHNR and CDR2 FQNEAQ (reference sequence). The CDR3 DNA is TGTGCCAGCAGCTTAGGTGGGGGCAGGGTGGACACTGAAGATTTCTTT. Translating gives CASSLGGGRVDTEDFF.

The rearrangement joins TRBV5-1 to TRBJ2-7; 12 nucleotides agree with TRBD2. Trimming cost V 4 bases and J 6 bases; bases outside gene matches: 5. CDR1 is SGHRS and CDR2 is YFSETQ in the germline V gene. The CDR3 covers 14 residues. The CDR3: CASSTSGGTLEQYF. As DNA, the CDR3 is TGCGCCAGCAGCACTAGCGGGGGGACTCTCGAGCAGTACTTC.

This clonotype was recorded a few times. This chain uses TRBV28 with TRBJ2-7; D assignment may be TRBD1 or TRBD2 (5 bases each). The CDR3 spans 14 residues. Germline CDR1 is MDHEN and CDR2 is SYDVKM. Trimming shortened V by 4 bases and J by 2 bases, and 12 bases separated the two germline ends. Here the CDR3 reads CASSSSRDPYEQYF. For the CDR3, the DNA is TGTGCCAGCAGTTCATCGAGGGACCCCTACGAGCAGTACTTC.

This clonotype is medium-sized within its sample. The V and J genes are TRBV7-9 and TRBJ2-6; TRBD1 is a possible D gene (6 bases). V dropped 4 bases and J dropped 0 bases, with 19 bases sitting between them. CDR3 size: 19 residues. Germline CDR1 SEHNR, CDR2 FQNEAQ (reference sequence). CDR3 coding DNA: TGTGCCAGCAGCTCCTCCCCCGGACAGCGCTACTCTGGGGCCAACGTCCTGACTTTC. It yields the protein CASSSSPGQRYSGANVLTF.